This record concerns one TCR beta chain sequence. Germline CDR1 and CDR2: SGHRS and YFSETQ. Deletions cut 5 bases from V and 6 bases from J, with 24 bases between. The CDR3 is made up of 16 amino acids. TCRdb reanalysed the RT-PCR reads using MiXCR and keeps one entry per CDR3 protein. Seen here are 700,000 to 900,000 distinct CDR3 sequences, approximately 22% observed once, and the top ten hold 10%. This entry comes from a study of response to subunit inactivated influenza vaccine. J is TRBJ2-7 and V is TRBV5-1, with D possibly called TRBD1 or TRBD2 (6 bases each). This sample comprised PBMCs from blood, obtained around 5 days after vaccination. The clonotype originates from a man aged 50 to 59 who received an inactivated influenza vaccine. CDR3 sequence (DNA): TGCGCCAGCAGTCTGGGCGGGATTACAGGGTCCGGCGAGCAGTACTTC. As protein: CASSLGGITGSGEQYF. The full variable domain, completed using reference TRBV5-1 and TRBJ2-7, is KAGVTQTPRYLIKTRGQQVTLSCSPISGHRSVSWYQQTPGQGLQFLFEYFSETQRNKGNFPGRFSGRQFSNSRSEMNVSTLELGDSALYLCASSLGGITGSGEQYFGPGTRLTVT.